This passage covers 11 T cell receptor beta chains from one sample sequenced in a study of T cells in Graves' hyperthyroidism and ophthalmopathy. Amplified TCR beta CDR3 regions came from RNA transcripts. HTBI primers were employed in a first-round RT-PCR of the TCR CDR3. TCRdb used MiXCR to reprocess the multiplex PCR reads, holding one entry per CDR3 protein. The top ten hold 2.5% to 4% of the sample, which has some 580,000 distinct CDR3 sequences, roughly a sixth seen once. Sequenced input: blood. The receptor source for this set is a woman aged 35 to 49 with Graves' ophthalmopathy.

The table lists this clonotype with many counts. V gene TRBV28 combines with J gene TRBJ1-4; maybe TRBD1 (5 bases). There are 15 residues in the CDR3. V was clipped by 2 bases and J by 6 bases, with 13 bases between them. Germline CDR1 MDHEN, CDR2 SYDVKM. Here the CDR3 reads CASSLGGGGDEKLFF. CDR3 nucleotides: TGTGCCAGCAGTTTAGGGGGGGGAGGAGATGAAAAACTGTTTTTT.

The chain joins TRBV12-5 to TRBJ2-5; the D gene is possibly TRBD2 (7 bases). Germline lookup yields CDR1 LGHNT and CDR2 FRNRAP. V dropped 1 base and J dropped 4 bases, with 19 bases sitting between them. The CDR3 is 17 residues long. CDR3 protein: CASGLGRRGARIETQYF. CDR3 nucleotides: TGTGCTAGTGGTTTGGGTAGACGGGGGGCGCGGATAGAGACCCAGTACTTC.

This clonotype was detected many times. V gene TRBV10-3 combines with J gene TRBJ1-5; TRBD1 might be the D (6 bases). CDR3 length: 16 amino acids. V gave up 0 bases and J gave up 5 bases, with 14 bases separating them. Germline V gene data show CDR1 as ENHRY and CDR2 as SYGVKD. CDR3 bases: TGTGCCATCAGTGAGTCAGGCAGGGGTAAGGATCAGCCCCAGCATTTT. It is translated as CAISESGRGKDQPQHF.

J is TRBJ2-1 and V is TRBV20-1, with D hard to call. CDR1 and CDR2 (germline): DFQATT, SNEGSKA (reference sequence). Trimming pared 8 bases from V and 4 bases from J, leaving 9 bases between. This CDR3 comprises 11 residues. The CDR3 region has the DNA TGCAGTACGACTGAGTACAATGAGCAGTTCTTC. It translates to CSTTEYNEQFF.

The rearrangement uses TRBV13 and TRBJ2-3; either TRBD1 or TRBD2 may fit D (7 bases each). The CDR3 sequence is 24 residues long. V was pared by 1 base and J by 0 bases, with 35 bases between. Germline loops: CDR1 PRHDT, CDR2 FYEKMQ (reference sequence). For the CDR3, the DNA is TGTGCCAGCAGCTTAGACCCGCGGACAGGATCATTAGCTCGGCGGGGGCCTAGCACAGATACGCAGTATTTT. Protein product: CASSLDPRTGSLARRGPSTDTQYF.

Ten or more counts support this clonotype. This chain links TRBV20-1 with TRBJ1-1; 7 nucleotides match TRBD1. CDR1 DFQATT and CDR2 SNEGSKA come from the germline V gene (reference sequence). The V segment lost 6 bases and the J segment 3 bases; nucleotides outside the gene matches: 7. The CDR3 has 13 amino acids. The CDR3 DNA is TGCAGTGCCAGGGACAGTCTCGACACTGAAGCTTTCTTT. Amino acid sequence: CSARDSLDTEAFF.

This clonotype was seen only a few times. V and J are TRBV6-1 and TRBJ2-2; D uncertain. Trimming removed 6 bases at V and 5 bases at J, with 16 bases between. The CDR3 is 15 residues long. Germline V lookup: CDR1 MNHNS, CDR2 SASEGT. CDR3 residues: CASSLDATGTGELFF. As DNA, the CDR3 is TGTGCCAGCAGCCTGGACGCCACTGGGACCGGGGAGCTGTTTTTT.

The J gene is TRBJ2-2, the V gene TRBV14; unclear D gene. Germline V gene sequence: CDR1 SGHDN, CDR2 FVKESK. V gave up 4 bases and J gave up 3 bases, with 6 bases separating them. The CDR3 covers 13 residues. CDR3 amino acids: CASSRTYTGELFF. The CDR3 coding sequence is TGTGCCAGCAGCCGGACCTACACCGGGGAGCTGTTTTTT.

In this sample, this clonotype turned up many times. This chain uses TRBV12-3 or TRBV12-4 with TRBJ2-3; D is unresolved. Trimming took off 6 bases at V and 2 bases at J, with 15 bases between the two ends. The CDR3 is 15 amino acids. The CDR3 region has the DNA TGTGCCAGCAGCAGAGCTAGATACTCCACAGATACGCAGTATTTT. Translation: CASSRARYSTDTQYF.

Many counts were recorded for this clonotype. The CDR3 region is CASTRRETEETQYF. DNA for the CDR3: TGTGCCAGCACCCGGCGTGAGACAGAAGAGACCCAGTACTTC. The chain combines TRBV7-8 with TRBJ2-5; the D gene is possibly TRBD1 (5 bases). The V gene's germline CDR1 is SGHVS and CDR2 FQNEAQ. Trimming cost V 7 bases and J 3 bases, with 15 bases left between them. The CDR3 is made up of 14 amino acids. Together with reference TRBV7-8 and TRBJ2-5, the CDR3 gives the full variable domain: GAGVSQSPRYKVAKRGQDVALRCDPISGHVSLFWYQQALGQGPEFLTYFQNEAQLDKSGLPSDRFFAERPEGSVSTLKIQRTQQEDSAVYLCASTRRETEETQYFGPGTRLLVL.

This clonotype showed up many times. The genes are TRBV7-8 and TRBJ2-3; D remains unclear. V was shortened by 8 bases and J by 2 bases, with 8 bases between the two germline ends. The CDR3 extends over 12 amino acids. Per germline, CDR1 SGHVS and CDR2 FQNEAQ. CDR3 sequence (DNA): TGTGCCAGCGGGCCCTTCACAGATACGCAGTATTTT. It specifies CASGPFTDTQYF.